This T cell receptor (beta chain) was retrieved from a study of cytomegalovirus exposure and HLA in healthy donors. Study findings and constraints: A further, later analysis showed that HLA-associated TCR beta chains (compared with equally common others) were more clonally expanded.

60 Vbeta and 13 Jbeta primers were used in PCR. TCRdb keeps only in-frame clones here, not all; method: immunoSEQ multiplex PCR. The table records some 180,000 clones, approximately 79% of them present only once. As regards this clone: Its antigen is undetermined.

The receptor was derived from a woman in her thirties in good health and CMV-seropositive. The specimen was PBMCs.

The CDR3 loop reads CSVPRLAGDTGELFF. CDR3 sequence (DNA): TGCAGCGTACCCCGACTAGCGGGAGATACCGGGGAGCTGTTTTTT. This chain uses TRBV29-1 with TRBJ2-2; the match to TRBD2 covers 12 bases. V lost 6 bases and J lost 5; bases outside the gene matches: 7. This CDR3 has 15 amino acids. Per germline, CDR1 SQVTM and CDR2 ANQGSEA.